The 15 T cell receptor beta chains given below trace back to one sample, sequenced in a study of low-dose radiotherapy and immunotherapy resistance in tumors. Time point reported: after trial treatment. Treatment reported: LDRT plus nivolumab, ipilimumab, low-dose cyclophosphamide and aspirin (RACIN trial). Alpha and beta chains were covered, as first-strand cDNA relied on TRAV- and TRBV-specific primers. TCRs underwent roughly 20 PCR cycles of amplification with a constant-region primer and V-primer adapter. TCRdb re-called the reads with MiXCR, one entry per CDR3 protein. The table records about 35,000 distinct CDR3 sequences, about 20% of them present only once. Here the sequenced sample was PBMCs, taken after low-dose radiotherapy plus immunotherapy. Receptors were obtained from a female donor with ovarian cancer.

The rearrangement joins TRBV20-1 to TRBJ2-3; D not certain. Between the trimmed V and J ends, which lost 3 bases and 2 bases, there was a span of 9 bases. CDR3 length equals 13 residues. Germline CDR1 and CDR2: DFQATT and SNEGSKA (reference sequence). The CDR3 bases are TGCAGTGCTAGTTTACTCGTCACAGATACGCAGTATTTT. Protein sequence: CSASLLVTDTQYF.

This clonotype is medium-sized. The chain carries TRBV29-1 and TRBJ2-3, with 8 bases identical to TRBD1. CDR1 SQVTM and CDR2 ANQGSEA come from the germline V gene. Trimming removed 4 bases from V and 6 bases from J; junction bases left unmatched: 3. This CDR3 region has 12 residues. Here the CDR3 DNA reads TGCAGCGTTGGCCAGGGGGCGGATACGCAGTATTTT. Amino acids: CSVGQGADTQYF.

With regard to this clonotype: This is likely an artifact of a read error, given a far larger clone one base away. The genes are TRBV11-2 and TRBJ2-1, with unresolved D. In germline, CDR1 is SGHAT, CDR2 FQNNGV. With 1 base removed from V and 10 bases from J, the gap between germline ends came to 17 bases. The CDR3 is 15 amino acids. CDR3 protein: CASSLALDNSYEQFF. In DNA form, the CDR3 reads TGTGCCAGCAGCTTAGCCCTCGACAACTCCTACGAGCAGTTCTTC. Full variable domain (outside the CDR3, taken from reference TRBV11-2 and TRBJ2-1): EAGVAQSPRYKIIEKRQSVAFWCNPISGHATLYWYQQILGQGPKLLIQFQNNGVVDDSQLPKDRFSAERLKGVDSTLKIQPAKLEDSAVYLCASSLALDNSYEQFFGPGTRLTVL.

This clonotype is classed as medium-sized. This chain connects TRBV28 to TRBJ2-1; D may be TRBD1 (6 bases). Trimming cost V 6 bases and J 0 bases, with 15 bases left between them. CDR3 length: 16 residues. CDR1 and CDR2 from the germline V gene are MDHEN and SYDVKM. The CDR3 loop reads CASRAQGRGSYNEQFF. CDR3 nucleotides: TGTGCCAGCAGGGCACAGGGTCGGGGCTCCTACAATGAGCAGTTCTTC.

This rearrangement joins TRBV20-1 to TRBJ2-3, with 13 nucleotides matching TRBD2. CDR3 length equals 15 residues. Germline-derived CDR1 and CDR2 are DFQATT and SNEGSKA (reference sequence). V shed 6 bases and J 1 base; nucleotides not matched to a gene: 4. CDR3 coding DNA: TGCAGTGCAACCGGACTAGCGGGAGGCACAGATACGCAGTATTTT. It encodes CSATGLAGGTDTQYF.

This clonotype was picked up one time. The CDR3 DNA reads as TGTGCCAGCAGTTTTATGGCAAATACCTACGAGCAGTACTTC. It codes for CASSFMANTYEQYF. This sequence joins TRBV28 and TRBJ2-7; D gene unclear. CDR1 is MDHEN, CDR2 SYDVKM, per germline. This CDR3 is 14 amino acids long. Between the trimmed V and J ends, which lost 3 bases and 2 bases, there was a span of 11 bases.

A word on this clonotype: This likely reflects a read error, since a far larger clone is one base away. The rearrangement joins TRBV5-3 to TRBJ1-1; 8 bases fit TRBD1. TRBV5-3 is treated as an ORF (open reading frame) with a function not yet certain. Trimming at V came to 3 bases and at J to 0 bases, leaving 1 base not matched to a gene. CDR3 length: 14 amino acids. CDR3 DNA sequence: TGTGCCAGAAGCTGGACAGGGTTGAACACTGAAGCTTTCTTT. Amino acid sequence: CARSWTGLNTEAFF.

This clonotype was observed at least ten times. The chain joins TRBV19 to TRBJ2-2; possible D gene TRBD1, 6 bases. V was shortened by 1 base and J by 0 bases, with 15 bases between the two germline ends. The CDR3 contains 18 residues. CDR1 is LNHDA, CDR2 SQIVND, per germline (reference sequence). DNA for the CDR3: TGTGCCAGTAGTATAGGGCAGGGGTTTGGGCCGAACACCGGGGAGCTGTTTTTT. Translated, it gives CASSIGQGFGPNTGELFF.

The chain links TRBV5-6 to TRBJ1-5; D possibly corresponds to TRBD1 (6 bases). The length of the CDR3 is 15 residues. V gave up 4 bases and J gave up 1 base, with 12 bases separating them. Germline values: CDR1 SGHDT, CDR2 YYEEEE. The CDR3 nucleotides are TGTGCCAGCAGCGAACAGGGTCGGAGCAATCAGCCCCAGCATTTT. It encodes CASSEQGRSNQPQHF.

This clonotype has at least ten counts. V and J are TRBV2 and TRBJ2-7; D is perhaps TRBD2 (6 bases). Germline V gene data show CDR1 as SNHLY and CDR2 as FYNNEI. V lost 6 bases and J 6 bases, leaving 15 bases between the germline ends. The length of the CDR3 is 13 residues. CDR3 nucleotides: TGTGCCAGCAGCCTGACTAAAGCGGGCGAGCAGTACTTC. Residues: CASSLTKAGEQYF.

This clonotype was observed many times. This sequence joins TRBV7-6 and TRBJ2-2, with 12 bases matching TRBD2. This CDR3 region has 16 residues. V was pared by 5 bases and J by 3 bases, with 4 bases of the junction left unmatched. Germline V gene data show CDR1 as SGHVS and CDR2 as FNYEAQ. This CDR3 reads CASSPGTSGYTGELFF. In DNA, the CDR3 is TGTGCCAGCAGCCCCGGGACTAGCGGGTACACCGGGGAGCTGTTTTTT.

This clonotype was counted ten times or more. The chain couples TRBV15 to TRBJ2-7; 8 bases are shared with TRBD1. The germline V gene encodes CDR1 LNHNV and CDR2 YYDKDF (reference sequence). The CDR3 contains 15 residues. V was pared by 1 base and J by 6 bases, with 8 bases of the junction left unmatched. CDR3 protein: CATSRGGTGGPEQYF. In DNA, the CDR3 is TGTGCCACCAGCAGAGGGGGGACAGGCGGACCCGAGCAGTACTTC.

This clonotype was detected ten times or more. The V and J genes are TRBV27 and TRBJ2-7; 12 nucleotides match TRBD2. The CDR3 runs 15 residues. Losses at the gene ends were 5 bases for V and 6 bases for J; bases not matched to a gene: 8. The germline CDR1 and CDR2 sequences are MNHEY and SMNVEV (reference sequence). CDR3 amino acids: CASSATGLAGSEQYF. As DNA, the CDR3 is TGTGCCAGCAGTGCTACTGGACTAGCGGGATCCGAGCAGTACTTC.

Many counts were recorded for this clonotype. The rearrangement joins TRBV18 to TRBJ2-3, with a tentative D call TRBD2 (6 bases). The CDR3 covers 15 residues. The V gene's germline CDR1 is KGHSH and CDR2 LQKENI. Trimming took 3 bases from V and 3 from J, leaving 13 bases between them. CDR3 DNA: TGTGCCAGCTCACCGCCCGGGAGATTGACAGATACGCAGTATTTT. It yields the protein CASSPPGRLTDTQYF.

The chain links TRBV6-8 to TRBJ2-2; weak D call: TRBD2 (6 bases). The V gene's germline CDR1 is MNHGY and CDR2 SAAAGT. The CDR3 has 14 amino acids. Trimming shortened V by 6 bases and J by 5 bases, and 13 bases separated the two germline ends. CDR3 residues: CASRFGGRTGELFF. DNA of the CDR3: TGTGCCAGCAGATTCGGGGGAAGGACCGGGGAGCTGTTTTTT.